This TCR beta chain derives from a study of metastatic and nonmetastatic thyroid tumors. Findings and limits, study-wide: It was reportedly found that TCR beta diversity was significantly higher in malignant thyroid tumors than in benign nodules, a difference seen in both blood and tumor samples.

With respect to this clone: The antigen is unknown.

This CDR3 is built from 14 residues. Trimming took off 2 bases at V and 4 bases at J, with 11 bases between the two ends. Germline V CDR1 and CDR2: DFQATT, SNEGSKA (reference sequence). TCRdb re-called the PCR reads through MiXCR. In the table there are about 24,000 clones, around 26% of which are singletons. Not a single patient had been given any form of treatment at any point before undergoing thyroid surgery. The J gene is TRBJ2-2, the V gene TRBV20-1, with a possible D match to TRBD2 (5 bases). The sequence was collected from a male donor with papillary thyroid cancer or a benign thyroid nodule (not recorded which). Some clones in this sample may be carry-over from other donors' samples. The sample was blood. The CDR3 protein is CSARYGGITGELFF. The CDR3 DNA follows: TGCAGTGCTAGATATGGAGGCATCACCGGGGAGCTGTTTTTT.